What follows describes a single T cell receptor beta chain. Its antigen is as yet unknown. Up to 2 ug genomic DNA was used for TCRB CDR3 amplification. The table came from immunoSEQ multiplex PCR; TCRdb's copy has only in-frame clones and leaves some out. Here the sample spans about 92,000 clones, 85% to 90% being singletons. The sample is drawn from a study of glioma-infiltrating T cells after dendritic cell vaccination. Study results and limitations: Only a small number of patients had complete blood and tumor samples.

Looked up from germline, CDR1 is SEHNR and CDR2 is FQNEAQ (reference sequence). The CDR3 runs to 15 residues. V lost 5 bases to trimming and J lost 6 bases; unmatched junction nucleotides: 9. Before vaccination, two weeks after the third vaccination, and at progression, PBMC were collected. The sample in question was blood, obtained before dendritic cell vaccination. The TCR comes from a human donor with glioblastoma. V gene TRBV7-9 combines with J gene TRBJ1-2, with 10 bases matching TRBD1. In DNA, the CDR3 is TGTGCCAGCAGCCATGACAGGGGGCGGGTCGATGGCTACACCTTC. It codes for CASSHDRGRVDGYTF.